This entry lists 17 T cell receptor beta chains sequenced from one sample in a study of T cell repertoires in ileal Crohn's disease. Specified time point: neoterminal ileum biopsy at postoperative endoscopy, about 6 months after surgery. Assay used: immunoSEQ multiplex PCR; TCRdb lists only in-frame clones, some missing. Among tens of thousands of clones listed, roughly 91% were seen once. Sequencing was performed on ileal tissue. All receptors derive from an adult with Crohn's disease.

The gene calls are TRBV5-1 and TRBJ1-6, with TRBD1 as a possible D gene (5 bases). Germline V gives CDR1 SGHRS, CDR2 YFSETQ. The V gene lost 0 bases and the J gene lost 10 bases, with 8 bases spanning the gap. The CDR3 consists of 13 residues. CDR3 nucleotides: TGCGCCAGCAGCTTGGTCACAGGATCACCCCTCCACTTT. Its translation: CASSLVTGSPLHF.

The chain has TRBV19 and TRBJ2-1, with TRBD1 as a possible D gene (6 bases). The CDR3 has 17 amino acids. Germline V lookup: CDR1 LNHDA, CDR2 SQIVND (reference sequence). V lost 3 bases, J lost 2 bases, and 17 bases lay in between. CDR3 residues: CASSILGTRGPYNEQFF. The CDR3 bases are TGTGCCAGTAGTATTCTTGGGACCAGGGGACCCTACAATGAGCAGTTCTTC.

V usage is TRBV28 and J usage is TRBJ1-2; tentatively, D is TRBD1 (5 bases). The germline CDR1 and CDR2 sequences are MDHEN and SYDVKM. V was trimmed by 6 bases and J by 5 bases, leaving 10 bases between them. This CDR3 contains 12 residues. The CDR3 here is CASSQGTYGYTF. Here the CDR3 DNA reads TGTGCCAGCAGCCAAGGGACTTATGGCTACACCTTC.

The rearrangement joins TRBV5-1 to TRBJ2-5; either TRBD1 or TRBD2 may supply D (5 bases each). The CDR3 contains 12 residues. Germline CDR1 SGHRS, CDR2 YFSETQ. Trimming shortened V by 9 bases and J by 1 base, and 10 bases separated the two germline ends. The CDR3 nucleotides are TGCGCCACCAGAGGGGTCCAAGAGACCCAGTACTTC. Residues: CATRGVQETQYF.

This chain connects TRBV4-1 to TRBJ1-4, with 8 bases aligning to TRBD1. This CDR3 region has 15 residues. Germline-derived CDR1 and CDR2 are MGHRA and YSYEKL. V was pared by 1 base and J by 10 bases, with 8 bases of the junction left unmatched. The CDR3 bases are TGCGCCAGCAGCCAAGGAGACAGGGGAGGAGGAAAACTGTTTTTT. This codes for CASSQGDRGGGKLFF.

V usage is TRBV5-6 and J usage is TRBJ1-2; TRBD1 might be the D (6 bases). V gave up 4 bases and J gave up 8 bases, with 24 bases separating them. CDR3 size: 16 residues. Germline CDR1 is SGHDT and CDR2 is YYEEEE. CDR3 amino acids: CASSGRQVPLFRGYTF. As DNA, the CDR3 is TGTGCCAGCAGCGGGAGACAGGTACCCCTATTTCGGGGCTACACCTTC.

This chain joins TRBV4-2 and TRBJ2-6; a possible D gene is TRBD2 (5 bases). Per germline, CDR1 LGHNA and CDR2 YNFKEQ. The CDR3 extends over 14 amino acids. Trimming pared 7 bases from V and 1 base from J, leaving 8 bases between. This CDR3 reads CASTRGSGANVLTF. The CDR3 nucleotides read TGTGCCAGCACCCGGGGATCTGGGGCCAACGTCCTGACTTTC.

The chain recombines TRBV27 with TRBJ1-5, with TRBD1 matching 7 bases. Germline lookup yields CDR1 MNHEY and CDR2 SMNVEV (reference sequence). The junction had 2 bases not matched to a gene; V was cut back by 2 bases and J by 4 bases. CDR3 length equals 14 residues. DNA of the CDR3: TGTGCCAGCAGTTTAGCAGGGGGTAATCAGCCCCAGCATTTT. Amino acid sequence: CASSLAGGNQPQHF.

In this sample, this clone turned up once. This rearrangement joins TRBV7-8 to TRBJ2-7, with no clear D. V lost 5 bases to trimming and J lost 6 bases, with 11 bases between them. The CDR3 loop spans 12 amino acids. The germline CDR1 and CDR2 sequences are SGHVS and FQNEAQ. This chain's CDR3 is CASSHWAPEQYF. CDR3 coding DNA: TGTGCCAGCAGCCACTGGGCCCCCGAGCAGTACTTC.

The sample holds a few counts of this clone. V is TRBV30 and J is TRBJ2-2, with no clear D. From germline, CDR1 is GTSNPN and CDR2 SVGIG (reference sequence). Trimming took 0 bases from V and 6 from J, leaving 2 bases between them. The CDR3 is 11 amino acids. Written as DNA, the CDR3 is TGTGCCTGGAGTGTCGCCGGGGAGCTGTTTTTT. This sequence encodes CAWSVAGELFF.

The sample holds one count of this clone. The V and J genes are TRBV25-1 and TRBJ1-1; maybe TRBD1 (5 bases). Germline V CDR1 and CDR2: MGHDK, SYGVNS. Trimming took off 6 bases at V and 6 bases at J, with 17 bases between the two ends. The CDR3 consists of 14 residues. As DNA, the CDR3 is TGTGCCAGCAGGGGAGGGGCGCAAGGTTCTGAAGCTTTCTTT. As protein: CASRGGAQGSEAFF.

V usage is TRBV5-6 and J usage is TRBJ2-3; possibly TRBD2 for D (6 bases). The CDR3 contains 15 residues. The ends were cut back, 2 bases at V and 4 bases at J, with 14 bases in the middle. Germline CDR1 SGHDT, CDR2 YYEEEE. The CDR3 DNA reads TGTGCCAGCAGCTTCCCGGGACTTTCGGCAGATACGCAGTATTTT. It codes for CASSFPGLSADTQYF.

The chain recombines TRBV5-6 with TRBJ2-7; TRBD1 aligns across 12 bases. The V gene's germline CDR1 is SGHDT and CDR2 YYEEEE. The CDR3 sequence is 15 residues long. Trimming took 4 bases from V and 3 from J; bases not matched to a gene: 5. CDR3 residues: CASSPGTGGFYEQYF. The DNA for the CDR3 is TGTGCCAGCAGCCCGGGGACAGGGGGCTTCTACGAGCAGTACTTC.

The J gene is TRBJ2-7, the V gene TRBV19; TRBD1 matches at 7 bases. CDR1 LNHDA and CDR2 SQIVND come from the germline V gene (reference sequence). The V and J ends lost 2 bases and 6 bases, in that order; junction bases with no gene match: 16. CDR3 length equals 17 residues. Here the CDR3 reads CASSIRARGLTGREQYF. CDR3 DNA: TGTGCCAGTAGTATAAGGGCTCGGGGCTTGACAGGGCGCGAGCAGTACTTC.

The CDR3: CSVDDSQGNYGYTF. CDR3 coding DNA: TGCAGCGTTGACGATTCGCAGGGGAACTATGGCTACACCTTC. The chain joins TRBV29-1 to TRBJ1-2; perhaps TRBD1 as D (6 bases). From germline, CDR1 is SQVTM and CDR2 ANQGSEA. This CDR3 is built from 14 residues. V was cut by 3 bases and J by 2 bases, with 13 bases left in between.

J is TRBJ2-3 and V is TRBV4-1; 7 bases map to TRBD2. Trimming at V came to 1 base and at J to 5 bases, leaving 12 bases not matched to a gene. This CDR3 is 17 amino acids long. Germline V gene lookup returns CDR1 MGHRA and CDR2 YSYEKL. The CDR3 protein is CASSQVFSRGGEDTQYF. The CDR3 bases are TGCGCCAGCAGCCAAGTTTTCTCCCGCGGGGGAGAAGATACGCAGTATTTT.

The chain couples TRBV5-1 to TRBJ1-2; weak D call: TRBD1 (6 bases). The CDR3 has 18 amino acids. Germline V gene lookup returns CDR1 SGHRS and CDR2 YFSETQ. The ends were cut back, 0 bases at V and 3 bases at J, with 21 bases in the middle. CDR3 sequence (DNA): TGCGCCAGCAGCTTGGTTAGGACAGCTAAGGGGATTGACTATGGCTACACCTTC. As protein: CASSLVRTAKGIDYGYTF.